This entry features one T cell receptor (beta chain) sequence. This CDR3 is 12 amino acids long. The V gene's germline CDR1 is KGHSH and CDR2 LQKENI. Trimming left V 3 bases short and J 8 bases short, with 8 bases between. An input of roughly 0.5 to 1 ug of RNA was subjected to reverse transcription using random hexamers. The TCR beta CDR3 was amplified by immunoSEQ multiplex PCR across 54 Vbeta, 13 Jbeta. TCRdb called the immunoSEQ multiplex PCR reads again in MiXCR, with one record for every CDR3 protein. This repertoire shows approximately 70,000 distinct CDR3 sequences, 96% found once; its top ten account for over 0.09%. This entry is derived from a study of CD8 T cells in Susac syndrome. High-throughput TCR beta sequencing covered peripheral CD8+ and CD4+ T cells. It was treatment-naive patients with stable or active relapsing-remitting disease who made up the multiple sclerosis controls. Negative isolation was applied to CD8+ and CD4+ T cells, and FACS enrichment was applied to TEMRA cells.

The specimen sequenced was CD4+ T cells from PBMCs. The rearrangement joins TRBV18 to TRBJ2-1; D unresolved. This receptor was obtained from a human donor with multiple sclerosis. CDR3 loop: CASSPVRDEQFF. CDR3 DNA sequence: TGTGCCAGCTCACCCGTCCGGGATGAGCAGTTCTTC. The full variable domain, in which reference TRBV18 and TRBJ2-1 provide the parts outside the CDR3, is NAGVMQNPRHLVRRRGQEARLRCSPMKGHSHVYWYRQLPEEGLKFMVYLQKENIIDESGMPKERFSAEFPKEGPSILRIQQVVRGDSAAYFCASSPVRDEQFFGPGTRLTVL.